These 23 T cell receptor beta chains originate from one sample sequenced in a study of blood T cell repertoires in COVID-19. Method: immunoSEQ multiplex PCR; TCRdb's copy keeps in-frame clones and lacks some. The sample lists over 200,000 clones; 70% to 90% were seen once. Sequencing was carried out using PBMCs or T cells enriched from blood (not recorded which). The receptor set was obtained from a young man who had recovered from COVID-19.

V is TRBV7-8 and J is TRBJ2-7; D perhaps matches TRBD2 (5 bases). The germline V gene encodes CDR1 SGHVS and CDR2 FQNEAQ. Trimming stripped 4 bases from V and 5 bases from J, with 15 bases between. This CDR3 contains 14 residues. The CDR3: CASSSHKGDHEQYF. Written as DNA, the CDR3 is TGTGCCAGCAGCTCCCATAAGGGAGATCACGAGCAGTACTTC. The full variable domain, completed using reference TRBV7-8 and TRBJ2-7, is GAGVSQSPRYKVAKRGQDVALRCDPISGHVSLFWYQQALGQGPEFLTYFQNEAQLDKSGLPSDRFFAERPEGSVSTLKIQRTQQEDSAVYLCASSSHKGDHEQYFGPGTRLTVT.

The V call is TRBV19, the J call TRBJ2-4; TRBD2 might be the D (5 bases). The germline gives CDR1 LNHDA, CDR2 SQIVND (reference sequence). V dropped 6 bases and J dropped 6 bases, with 18 bases sitting between them. The CDR3 extends over 15 amino acids. CDR3 sequence reads: CASRPSRARLNIQYF. CDR3 DNA: TGTGCCAGTAGACCCTCGCGGGCGCGATTAAACATTCAGTACTTC.

This clone was counted between two and nine times. V and J are TRBV5-1 and TRBJ1-2; 7 positions match TRBD1. Trimming removed 0 bases from V and 8 bases from J; junction bases left unmatched: 4. The CDR3 spans 13 residues. The germline gives CDR1 SGHRS, CDR2 YFSETQ. The CDR3 region is CASSLDRGEGYTF. As DNA, the CDR3 is TGCGCCAGCAGCTTGGACAGGGGTGAAGGCTACACCTTC.

This clone was counted a single time. The chain employs TRBV9 and TRBJ2-1, with TRBD2 identical over 12 bases. The CDR3 covers 17 residues. Trimming removed 3 bases from V and 4 bases from J; junction bases left unmatched: 8. Germline CDR1 and CDR2: SGDLS and YYNGEE. The DNA of the CDR3 is TGTGCCAGCAGCGAGCGGACTAGCGGGACTGAATACAATGAGCAGTTCTTC. Amino acids: CASSERTSGTEYNEQFF.

J is TRBJ2-4 and V is TRBV9; 8 bases agree with TRBD2. The CDR3 is 15 amino acids. Germline CDR1 and CDR2: SGDLS and YYNGEE. The trim removed 2 bases at V and 6 bases at J, leaving 7 bases unmatched. The DNA for the CDR3 is TGTGCCAGCAGCGTGACGGGAGGGTTTGGAAACATTCAGTACTTC. Translated, it gives CASSVTGGFGNIQYF.

The chain combines TRBV6-5 with TRBJ2-2, with D possibly matching TRBD2 (5 bases). Germline assignment: CDR1 MNHEY and CDR2 SVGAGI. Trimming took 0 bases from V and 0 from J, leaving 8 bases between them. This CDR3 has 16 residues. The DNA for the CDR3 is TGTGCCAGCAGTTACTCGCGGGCCGCGAACACCGGGGAGCTGTTTTTT. Encoded protein: CASSYSRAANTGELFF.

The V gene is TRBV4-3, the J gene TRBJ1-1, with 8 bases identical to TRBD1. The CDR3 is 18 residues long. J gave up 0 bases and V 4 bases, and 13 bases lay outside the gene matches. CDR1 and CDR2 from the germline V gene are LGHNA and YSLEER. The CDR3 loop is CASSPWTSGQVLNTEAFF. The CDR3 bases are TGCGCCAGCAGCCCCTGGACCTCGGGACAGGTCTTGAACACTGAAGCTTTCTTT.

This clone showed up just once. This rearrangement joins TRBV7-2 to TRBJ1-2; 7 bases map to TRBD1. Germline lookup yields CDR1 SGHTA and CDR2 FQGNSA. V was pared by 6 bases and J by 2 bases, with 3 bases of the junction left unmatched. The CDR3 has 13 residues. DNA of the CDR3: TGTGCCAGCAGTCAGGGACAGAACTATGGCTACACCTTC. It encodes CASSQGQNYGYTF.

The chain is built from TRBV28 and TRBJ2-7; 8 bases line up with TRBD2. Germline values: CDR1 MDHEN, CDR2 SYDVKM. The CDR3 spans 15 residues. Trimming took 5 bases from V and 4 from J; bases not matched to a gene: 10. CDR3 loop: CASSQYGTSLYEQYF. The DNA of the CDR3 is TGTGCCAGCAGTCAATACGGGACTAGTCTTTACGAGCAGTACTTC.

The chain couples TRBV7-2 to TRBJ2-1; TRBD1 matches 10 bases. J gave up 9 bases and V 1 base, and 9 bases lay outside the gene matches. The CDR3 length is 16 residues. Germline assignment: CDR1 SGHTA and CDR2 FQGNSA. The CDR3 nucleotides are TGTGCCAGCAGCTTAGGGCGACGGGACAGGGGAATTGAGCAGTTCTTC. It encodes CASSLGRRDRGIEQFF.

V is TRBV3-1 (or the pseudogene TRBV3-2) and J is TRBJ2-1; maybe TRBD1 (5 bases). V was pared by 3 bases and J by 6 bases, with 15 bases between. CDR1 is LGHDT and CDR2 is YNNKEL in the germline V gene (reference sequence). This CDR3 is built from 15 residues. The CDR3, as DNA: TGTGCCAGCAGCCATAGGGGAATTATTGGCAATGAGCAGTTCTTC. It codes for CASSHRGIIGNEQFF.

The chain links TRBV5-4 to TRBJ2-7; the match to TRBD2 covers 11 bases. Germline trimming cut 4 bases from V and 7 bases from J; bases unmatched to any gene: 10. This CDR3 region has 15 residues. Germline V gene lookup returns CDR1 SGHNT and CDR2 YYREEE (reference sequence). This chain's CDR3 is CASSLGTSGASEQYF. The CDR3 DNA follows: TGTGCCAGCAGCCTAGGGACTAGCGGAGCTAGTGAGCAGTACTTC.

The CDR3 protein is CASTRDRAELSPLHF. The CDR3 bases are TGTGCCAGCACCCGGGACAGGGCTGAGCTTTCCCCCCTCCACTTT. The chain employs TRBV2 and TRBJ1-6; TRBD1 matches at 9 bases. V dropped 7 bases and J dropped 13; count of bases not matched to a gene: 14. The V gene's germline CDR1 is SNHLY and CDR2 FYNNEI. This CDR3 spans 15 amino acids.

This clone has only one observation. The chain couples TRBV7-2 to TRBJ2-3; 8 bases align to TRBD2. CDR3 length: 13 residues. CDR1 and CDR2 (germline): SGHTA, FQGNSA. Germline trimming cut 8 bases from V and 0 bases from J; bases unmatched to any gene: 1. DNA of the CDR3: TGTGCCAGCGGACTAGCCAGCACAGATACGCAGTATTTT. Its protein is CASGLASTDTQYF.

This chain uses TRBV12-3 or TRBV12-4 with TRBJ2-7; D gene uncertain. The CDR3 length is 11 residues. The V end was cut by 1 base, the J end by 6 bases, with 4 bases between. The CDR3 protein is CASSLGSEQYF. Here the CDR3 DNA reads TGTGCCAGCAGTTTAGGCAGCGAGCAGTACTTC.

The chain has TRBV9 and TRBJ2-2; TRBD2 aligns across 9 bases. Germline V gives CDR1 SGDLS, CDR2 YYNGEE. The CDR3 contains 18 residues. The trim removed 4 bases at V and 4 bases at J, leaving 14 bases unmatched. CDR3 bases: TGTGCCAGCAGCCCTTTTAGTAGCGGGAGTTCGGGCACCGGGGAGCTGTTTTTT. This sequence encodes CASSPFSSGSSGTGELFF.

V gene TRBV14 combines with J gene TRBJ2-7; 7 nucleotides line up with TRBD2. CDR3 length: 16 residues. The trim removed 0 bases at V and 3 bases at J, leaving 8 bases unmatched. Per the germline V gene, CDR1 is SGHDN and CDR2 is FVKESK. The CDR3 region is CASSQDGLGGVYEQYF. CDR3 coding DNA: TGTGCCAGCAGCCAAGACGGGTTGGGGGGGGTCTACGAGCAGTACTTC.

The chain links TRBV18 to TRBJ1-5, with TRBD1 matching over 8 bases. In germline, CDR1 is KGHSH, CDR2 LQKENI. This CDR3 has 15 amino acids. The trim removed 6 bases at V and 6 bases at J, leaving 10 bases unmatched. DNA for the CDR3: TGTGCCAGCTCTACGGACAGGGCTAATCGTCAGCCCCAGCATTTT. It encodes CASSTDRANRQPQHF.

This clone came up a few times. The same CDR3 is also encoded by other DNA sequences in this sample. V usage is TRBV29-1 and J usage is TRBJ1-5; 7 bases are a match to TRBD1. Germline CDR1 is SQVTM and CDR2 is ANQGSEA. The CDR3 length is 13 residues. V was pared by 6 bases and J by 2 bases, with 4 bases of the junction left unmatched. The CDR3 is CSVGGQGNQPQHF. CDR3 bases: TGCAGCGTGGGAGGACAGGGCAATCAGCCCCAGCATTTT.

This clone was recorded a few times. The gene calls are TRBV19 and TRBJ1-4; tentatively, D is TRBD1 (6 bases). The CDR3 has 16 amino acids. Germline-derived CDR1 and CDR2 are LNHDA and SQIVND (reference sequence). Trimming took off 4 bases at V and 0 bases at J, with 12 bases between the two ends. CDR3 coding DNA: TGTGCCAGTAGTACCCTGAGGACAGCAACTAATGAAAAACTGTTTTTT. Translated, it gives CASSTLRTATNEKLFF.

The genes are TRBV18 and TRBJ1-1; D is undetermined. The CDR3 loop spans 14 amino acids. Germline-derived CDR1 and CDR2 are KGHSH and LQKENI. Trimming removed 5 bases from V and 10 bases from J, with 20 bases in between. The CDR3 spells CASSSPMQSESAFF. CDR3 DNA: TGTGCCAGCTCATCCCCGATGCAAAGTGAGTCAGCTTTCTTT.

V gene TRBV28 combines with J gene TRBJ1-5; no firm D call. The CDR3 is 17 residues long. In germline, CDR1 is MDHEN, CDR2 SYDVKM. The V gene lost 4 bases and the J gene lost 4 bases, with 20 bases spanning the gap. CDR3 sequence: CASSYQAGARGNQPQHF. DNA of the CDR3: TGTGCCAGCAGTTATCAGGCGGGAGCGCGGGGAAATCAGCCCCAGCATTTT.

This clone came up once. J is TRBJ2-5 and V is TRBV5-1; a weak D match, TRBD1 (5 bases). V lost 0 bases and J lost 2, with 8 bases in between. CDR1 and CDR2 (germline): SGHRS, YFSETQ. This CDR3 is built from 14 residues. The chain's CDR3 is CASSLGTKQETQYF. CDR3 DNA sequence: TGCGCCAGCAGCTTGGGGACAAAACAAGAGACCCAGTACTTC.